This T cell receptor (beta chain) was captured in a study of T cell clonality in common variable immunodeficiency. TCRdb keeps only in-frame clones here, not all; method: immunoSEQ multiplex PCR. The sample includes some 38,000 clones, none of them occurring once. This CDR3 comprises 13 residues. CDR1 and CDR2 from the germline V gene are GTSNPN and SVGIG (reference sequence). Ten or more counts support this clone. Coverage ceases 3 residues before the CDR3 finishes, and the germline J gene fills in the end. The sequenced sample was peripheral blood mononuclear cells. V is TRBV30 and J is TRBJ2-5, with D tentatively TRBD1 (7 bases). The clonotype comes from a person between 18 and 75 years old in good health. CDR3 loop: CASAEGALETQYF. The sequenced CDR3 bases are TGTGCATCTGCGGAGGGGGCACTCGAGACC.